This TCR beta chain is from a study of Tregs in tolerant kidney transplant recipients. Study results and caveats: The small number of patients limits these findings pending further validation.

Between the trimmed V and J ends, which lost 4 bases and 0 bases, there was a span of 16 bases. The CDR3 length is 17 residues. Germline values: CDR1 SGHNT, CDR2 YENEEA. Notes on this clone: Its antigen remains unknown.

Thawed PBMCs were FACS-sorted into unstimulated CD4+CD25+CD127- regulatory T cells, CD4+CD25- non-regulatory cells, CD4 and CD8 cells. The data were produced by immunoSEQ multiplex PCR, yet TCRdb's version contains in-frame clones alone and is incomplete. The sample includes some 66,000 clones, 92% of them seen just once. The TCR comes from a human donor who received a combined kidney and bone marrow transplant. The chain joins TRBV11-3 to TRBJ2-1; D remains unclear. This sample comprised CD8+ T cells from blood, obtained before the transplant. The DNA of the CDR3 is TGTGCCAGCAGCTCCCCAAAGCTGAAAAGCTCCTACAATGAGCAGTTCTTC. As protein: CASSSPKLKSSYNEQFF.